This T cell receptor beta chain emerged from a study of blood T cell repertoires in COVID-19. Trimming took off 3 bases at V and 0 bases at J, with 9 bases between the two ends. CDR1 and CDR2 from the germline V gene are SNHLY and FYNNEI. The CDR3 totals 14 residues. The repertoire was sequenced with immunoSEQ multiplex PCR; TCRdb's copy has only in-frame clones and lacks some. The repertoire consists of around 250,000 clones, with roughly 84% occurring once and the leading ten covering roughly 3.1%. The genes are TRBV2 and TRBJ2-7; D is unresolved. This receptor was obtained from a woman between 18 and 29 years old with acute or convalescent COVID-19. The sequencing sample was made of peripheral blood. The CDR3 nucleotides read TGTGCCAGCAGTGAGCTAACCGTCTCCTACGAGCAGTACTTC. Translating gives CASSELTVSYEQYF. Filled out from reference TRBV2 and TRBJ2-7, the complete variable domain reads EPEVTQTPSHQVTQMGQEVILRCVPISNHLYFYWYRQILGQKVEFLVSFYNNEISEKSEIFDDQFSVERPDGSNFTLKIRSTKLEDSAMYFCASSELTVSYEQYFGPGTRLTVT.